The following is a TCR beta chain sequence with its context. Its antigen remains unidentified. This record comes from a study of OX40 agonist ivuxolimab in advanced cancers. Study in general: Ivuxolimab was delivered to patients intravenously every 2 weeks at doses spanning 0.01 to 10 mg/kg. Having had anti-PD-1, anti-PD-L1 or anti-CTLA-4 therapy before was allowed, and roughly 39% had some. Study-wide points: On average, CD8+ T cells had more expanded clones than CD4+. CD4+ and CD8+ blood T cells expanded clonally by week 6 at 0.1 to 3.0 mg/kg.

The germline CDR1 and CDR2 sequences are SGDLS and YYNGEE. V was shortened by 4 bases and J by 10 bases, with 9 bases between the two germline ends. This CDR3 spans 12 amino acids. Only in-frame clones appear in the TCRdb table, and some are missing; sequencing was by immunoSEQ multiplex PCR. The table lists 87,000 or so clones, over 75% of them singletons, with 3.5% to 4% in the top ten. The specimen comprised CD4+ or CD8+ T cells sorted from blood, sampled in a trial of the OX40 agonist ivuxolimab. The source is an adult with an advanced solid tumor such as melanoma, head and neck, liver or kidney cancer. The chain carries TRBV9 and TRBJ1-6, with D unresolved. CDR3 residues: CASSRSGSPLHF. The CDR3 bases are TGTGCCAGCAGCCGTAGTGGGTCACCCCTCCACTTT.